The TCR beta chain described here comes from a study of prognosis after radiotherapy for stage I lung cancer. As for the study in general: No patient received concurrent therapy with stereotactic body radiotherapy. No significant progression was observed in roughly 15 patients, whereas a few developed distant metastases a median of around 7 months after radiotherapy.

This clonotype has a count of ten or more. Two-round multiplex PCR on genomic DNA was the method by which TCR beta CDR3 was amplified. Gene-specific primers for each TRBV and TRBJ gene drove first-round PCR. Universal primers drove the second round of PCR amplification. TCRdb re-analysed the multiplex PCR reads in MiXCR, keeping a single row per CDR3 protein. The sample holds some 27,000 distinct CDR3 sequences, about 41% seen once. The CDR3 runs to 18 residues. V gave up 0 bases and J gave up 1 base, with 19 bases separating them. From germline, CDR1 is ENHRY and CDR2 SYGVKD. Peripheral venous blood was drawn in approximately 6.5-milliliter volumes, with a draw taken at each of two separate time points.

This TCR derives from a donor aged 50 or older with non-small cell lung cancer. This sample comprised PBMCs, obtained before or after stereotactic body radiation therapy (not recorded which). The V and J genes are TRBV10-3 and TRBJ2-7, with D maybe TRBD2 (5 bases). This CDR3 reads CAISESRLGSGTSYEQYF. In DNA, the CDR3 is TGTGCCATCAGTGAGTCACGGCTGGGGAGCGGCACGTCCTACGAGCAGTACTTC.